This T cell receptor (beta chain) was found in a study of blood T cell repertoires in COVID-19. About the research overall: COVID-19 samples from acute and convalescent phases originated in the United States, Italy and Spain.

TCRdb keeps only in-frame clones here, not all; method: immunoSEQ multiplex PCR. Of around 81,000 clones in the sample, approximately 80% are singletons; the top ten hold around 13%. V lost 1 base to trimming and J lost 1 base, with 10 bases between them. The CDR3 contains 15 residues. Germline loops: CDR1 KGHSH, CDR2 LQKENI. The V gene is TRBV18, the J gene TRBJ1-1, with a tentative D call TRBD1 (6 bases). What was sequenced was peripheral blood. The origin of this receptor is a human donor in a cohort sampled during active COVID-19. The CDR3 reads CASSPRGGTNTEAFF. The CDR3 coding sequence is TGTGCCAGCTCACCACGGGGGGGCACGAACACTGAAGCTTTCTTT. The full variable domain, its missing parts supplied by reference TRBV18 and TRBJ1-1, is NAGVMQNPRHLVRRRGQEARLRCSPMKGHSHVYWYRQLPEEGLKFMVYLQKENIIDESGMPKERFSAEFPKEGPSILRIQQVVRGDSAAYFCASSPRGGTNTEAFFGQGTRLTVV.